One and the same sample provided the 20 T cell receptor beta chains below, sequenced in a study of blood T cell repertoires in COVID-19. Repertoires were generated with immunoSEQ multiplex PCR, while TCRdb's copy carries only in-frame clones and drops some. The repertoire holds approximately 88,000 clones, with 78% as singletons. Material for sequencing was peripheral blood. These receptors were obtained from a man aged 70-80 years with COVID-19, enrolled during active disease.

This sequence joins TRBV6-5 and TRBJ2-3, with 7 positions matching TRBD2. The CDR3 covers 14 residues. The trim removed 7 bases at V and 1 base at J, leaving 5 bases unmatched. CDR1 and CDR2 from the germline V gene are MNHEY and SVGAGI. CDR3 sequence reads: CASKDTSGTDTQYF. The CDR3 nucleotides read TGTGCCAGCAAGGACACTAGCGGCACAGATACGCAGTATTTT.

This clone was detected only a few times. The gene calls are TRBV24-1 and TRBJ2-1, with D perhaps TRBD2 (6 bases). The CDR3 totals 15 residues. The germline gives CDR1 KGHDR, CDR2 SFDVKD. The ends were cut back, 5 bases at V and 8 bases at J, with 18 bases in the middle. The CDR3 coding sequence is TGTGCCACCAGTGTAAGTGGTGGAGGGGTCCATGAGCAGTTCTTC. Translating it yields CATSVSGGGVHEQFF.

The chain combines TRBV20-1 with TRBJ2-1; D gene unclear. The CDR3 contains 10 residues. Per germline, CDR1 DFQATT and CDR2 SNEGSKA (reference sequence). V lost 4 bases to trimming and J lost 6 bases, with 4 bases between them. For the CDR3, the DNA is TGCAGTGCTACTTTCAATGAGCAGTTCTTC. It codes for CSATFNEQFF.

CDR3 sequence (DNA): TGTGCCAGCAGCCTCACAGACAGGGAACGGAAAGATACGCAGTATTTT. It specifies CASSLTDRERKDTQYF. The rearrangement joins TRBV5-5 to TRBJ2-3; TRBD1 agrees at 7 bases. The CDR3 loop spans 16 amino acids. V was clipped by 4 bases and J by 5 bases; unmatched bases: 13. Looked up from germline, CDR1 is SGHKS and CDR2 is YYEKEE (reference sequence).

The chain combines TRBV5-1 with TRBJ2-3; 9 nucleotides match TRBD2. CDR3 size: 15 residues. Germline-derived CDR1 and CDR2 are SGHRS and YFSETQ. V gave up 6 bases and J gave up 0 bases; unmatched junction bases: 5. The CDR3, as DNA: TGCGCCAGCACCCCTAGCGGGGTTAGCACAGATACGCAGTATTTT. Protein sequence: CASTPSGVSTDTQYF.

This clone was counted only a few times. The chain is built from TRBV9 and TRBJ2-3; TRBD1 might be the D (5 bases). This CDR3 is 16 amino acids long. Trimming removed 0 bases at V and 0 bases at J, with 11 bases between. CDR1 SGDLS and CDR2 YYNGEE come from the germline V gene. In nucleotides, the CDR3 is TGTGCCAGCAGCGTAGAGGTGGCAGGGAGCACAGATACGCAGTATTTT. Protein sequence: CASSVEVAGSTDTQYF.

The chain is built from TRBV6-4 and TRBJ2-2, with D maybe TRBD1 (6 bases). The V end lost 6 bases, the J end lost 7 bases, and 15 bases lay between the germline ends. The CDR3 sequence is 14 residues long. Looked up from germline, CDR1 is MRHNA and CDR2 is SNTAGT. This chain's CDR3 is CASRKDQGHGELFF. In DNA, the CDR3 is TGTGCCAGCAGGAAGGACCAGGGGCACGGGGAGCTGTTTTTT.

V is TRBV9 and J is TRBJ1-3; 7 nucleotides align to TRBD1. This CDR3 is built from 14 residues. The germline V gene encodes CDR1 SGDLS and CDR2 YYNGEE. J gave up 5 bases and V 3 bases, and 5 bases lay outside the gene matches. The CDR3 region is CASSGGQDRNTIYF. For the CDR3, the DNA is TGTGCCAGCAGCGGAGGACAGGACCGAAACACCATATATTTT.

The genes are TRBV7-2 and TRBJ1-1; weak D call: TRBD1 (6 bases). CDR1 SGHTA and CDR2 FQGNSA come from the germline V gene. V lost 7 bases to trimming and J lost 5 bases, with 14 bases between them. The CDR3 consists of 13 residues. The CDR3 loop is CASNGGWGTEAFF. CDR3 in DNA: TGTGCCAGCAATGGGGGCTGGGGAACTGAAGCTTTCTTT. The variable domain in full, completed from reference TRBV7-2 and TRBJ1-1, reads GAGVSQSPSNKVTEKGKDVELRCDPISGHTALYWYRQSLGQGLEFLIYFQGNSAPDKSGLPSDRFSAERTGGSVSTLTIQRTQQEDSAVYLCASNGGWGTEAFFGQGTRLTVV.

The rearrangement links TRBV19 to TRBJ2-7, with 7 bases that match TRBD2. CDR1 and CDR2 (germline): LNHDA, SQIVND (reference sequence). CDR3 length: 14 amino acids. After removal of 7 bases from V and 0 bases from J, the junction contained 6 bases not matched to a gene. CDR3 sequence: CASKRSGDSYEQYF. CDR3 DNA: TGTGCCAGTAAGCGCAGCGGGGACTCCTACGAGCAGTACTTC.

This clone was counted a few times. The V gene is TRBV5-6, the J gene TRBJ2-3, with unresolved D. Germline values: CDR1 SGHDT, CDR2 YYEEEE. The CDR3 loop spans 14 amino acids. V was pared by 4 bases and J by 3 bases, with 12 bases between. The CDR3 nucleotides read TGTGCCAGCAGCCCGGTCGTCGGGACAGATACGCAGTATTTT. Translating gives CASSPVVGTDTQYF.

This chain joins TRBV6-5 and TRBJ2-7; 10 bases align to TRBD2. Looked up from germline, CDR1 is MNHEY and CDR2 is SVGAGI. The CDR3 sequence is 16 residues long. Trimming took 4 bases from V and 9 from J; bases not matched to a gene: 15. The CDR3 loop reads CASSSTPSGGRLGQYF. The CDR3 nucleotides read TGTGCCAGCAGTTCGACCCCTAGCGGGGGTCGTCTAGGGCAGTACTTC.

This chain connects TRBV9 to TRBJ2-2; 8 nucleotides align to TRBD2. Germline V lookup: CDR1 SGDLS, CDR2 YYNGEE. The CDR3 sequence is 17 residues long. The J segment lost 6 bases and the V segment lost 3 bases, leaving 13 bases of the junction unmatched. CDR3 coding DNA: TGTGCCAGCAGCGACGGCCCCCCTAGCGGGTTAGCCGGGGAGCTGTTTTTT. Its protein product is CASSDGPPSGLAGELFF.

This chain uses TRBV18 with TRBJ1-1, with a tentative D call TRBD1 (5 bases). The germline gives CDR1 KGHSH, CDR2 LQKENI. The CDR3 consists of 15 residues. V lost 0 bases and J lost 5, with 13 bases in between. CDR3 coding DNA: TGTGCCAGCTCACCACCCCACGGGGGAGGGACTGAAGCTTTCTTT. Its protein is CASSPPHGGGTEAFF.

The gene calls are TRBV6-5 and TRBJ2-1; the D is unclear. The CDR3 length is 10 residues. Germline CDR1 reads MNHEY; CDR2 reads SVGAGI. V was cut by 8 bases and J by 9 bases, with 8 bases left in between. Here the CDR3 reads CASGEAEQFF. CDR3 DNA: TGTGCCAGCGGAGAGGCTGAGCAGTTCTTC.

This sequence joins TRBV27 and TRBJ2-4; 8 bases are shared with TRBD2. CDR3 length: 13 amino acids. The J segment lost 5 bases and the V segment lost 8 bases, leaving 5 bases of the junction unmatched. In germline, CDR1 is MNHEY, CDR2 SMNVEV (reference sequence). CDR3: CASGSGSQNIQYF. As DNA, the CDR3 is TGTGCCAGCGGGAGCGGGAGCCAAAACATTCAGTACTTC.

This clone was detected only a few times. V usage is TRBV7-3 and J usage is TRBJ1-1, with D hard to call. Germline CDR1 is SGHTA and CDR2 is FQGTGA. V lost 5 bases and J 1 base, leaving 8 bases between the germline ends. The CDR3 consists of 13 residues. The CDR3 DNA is TGTGCCAGCAGCGAGACAAGGAACACTGAAGCTTTCTTT. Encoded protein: CASSETRNTEAFF.

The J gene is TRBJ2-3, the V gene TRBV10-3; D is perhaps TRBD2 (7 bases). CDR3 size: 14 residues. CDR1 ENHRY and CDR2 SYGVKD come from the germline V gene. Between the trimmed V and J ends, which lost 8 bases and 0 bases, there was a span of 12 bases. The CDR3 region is CAIAPGGSTDTQYF. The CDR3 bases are TGTGCCATCGCACCGGGGGGCAGCACAGATACGCAGTATTTT.

Here the CDR3 reads CASSLGGLAGATGELFF. The CDR3 DNA reads TGTGCCAGCAGCTTAGGGGGACTAGCGGGAGCCACCGGGGAGCTGTTTTTT. V gene TRBV7-6 combines with J gene TRBJ2-2; 14 bases line up with TRBD2. V dropped 1 base and J dropped 4; count of bases not matched to a gene: 2. The CDR3 runs to 17 residues. CDR1 is SGHVS and CDR2 is FNYEAQ in the germline V gene.

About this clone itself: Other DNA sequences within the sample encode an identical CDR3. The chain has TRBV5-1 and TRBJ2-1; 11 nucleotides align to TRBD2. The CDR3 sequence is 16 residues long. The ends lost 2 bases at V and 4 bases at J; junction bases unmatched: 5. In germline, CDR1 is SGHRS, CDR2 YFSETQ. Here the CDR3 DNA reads TGCGCCAGCAGCTTATCCGGGACTAGCGGATACAATGAGCAGTTCTTC. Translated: CASSLSGTSGYNEQFF.